The 22 T cell receptor beta chains below were found in one sample sequenced in a study of T cell changes during pregnancy in multiple sclerosis. Profiling relied on immunoSEQ multiplex PCR, and the TCRdb table lists in-frame clones only, not all of them. The sample includes approximately 130,000 clones, roughly 97% of them seen just once. The sequences come from peripheral blood, collected after pregnancy. These receptors all stem from a female donor with multiple sclerosis, enrolled in a pregnancy study.

The rearrangement joins TRBV19 to TRBJ2-3, with D tentatively TRBD1 (6 bases). V lost 7 bases to trimming and J lost 6 bases, with 23 bases between them. CDR1 is LNHDA, CDR2 SQIVND, per germline (reference sequence). The CDR3 covers 16 residues. The CDR3 loop reads CASTPSSQGYRDTQYF. The CDR3 coding sequence is TGTGCCAGTACCCCGAGTTCACAGGGATACCGGGATACGCAGTATTTT.

The chain couples TRBV6-6 to TRBJ1-4, with D possibly matching TRBD1 (6 bases). This CDR3 region has 15 residues. CDR1 MNHNY and CDR2 SVGAGI come from the germline V gene (reference sequence). V was trimmed by 5 bases and J by 4 bases, leaving 14 bases between them. The DNA for the CDR3 is TGTGCCAGCAGTACCTTTACAGGGCTTAATGAAAAACTGTTTTTT. Residues: CASSTFTGLNEKLFF.

Turning to this clone: One junction end disagrees with the germline gene, perhaps due to a read error. V is TRBV7-2 and J is TRBJ2-5, with a weak D call TRBD2 (6 bases). The CDR3 loop spans 13 amino acids. In germline, CDR1 is SGHTA, CDR2 FQGNSA. The CDR3, as DNA: TGTGCCAGCAACTTAGGACTACAAGAGACCCAGTACTTC. It is translated as CASNLGLQETQYF. Supplemented by reference TRBV7-2 and TRBJ2-5, the full variable domain reads GAGVSQSPSNKVTEKGKDVELRCDPISGHTALYWYRQSLGQGLEFLIYFQGNSAPDKSGLPSDRFSAERTGGSVSTLTIQRTQQEDSAVYLCASNLGLQETQYFGPGTRLLVL.

The rearrangement links TRBV7-2 to TRBJ2-1; D ambiguous. CDR1 and CDR2 (germline): SGHTA, FQGNSA. The CDR3 runs to 15 residues. Between the trimmed V and J ends, which lost 7 bases and 1 base, there was a span of 14 bases. CDR3 in DNA: TGTGCCAGCACCGTGGGCCGTCAATCCTACAATGAGCAGTTCTTC. Its translation: CASTVGRQSYNEQFF.

The chain recombines TRBV6-7 with TRBJ1-1; maybe TRBD1 (6 bases). TRBV6-7 is identified as an open reading frame with a role that is uncertain. This CDR3 is built from 20 residues. Trimming took 8 bases from V and 0 from J, leaving 31 bases between them. This CDR3 is CASLPNSNRLVRGMNTEAFF. The CDR3 nucleotides are TGTGCCAGCCTGCCAAACTCGAACCGGCTGGTTAGGGGGATGAACACTGAAGCTTTCTTT.

The chain employs TRBV27 and TRBJ1-5; 7 nucleotides agree with TRBD1. With 0 bases clipped from V and 5 bases from J, the junction kept 16 bases outside the gene matches. Per germline, CDR1 MNHEY and CDR2 SMNVEV (reference sequence). The length of the CDR3 is 19 residues. The DNA of the CDR3 is TGTGCCAGCAGTTTATCGGTCCTCCTTCCGGGACAGAACTATCAGCCCCAGCATTTT. It encodes CASSLSVLLPGQNYQPQHF.

Here the CDR3 reads CASSPTSSQETQYF. In nucleotides, the CDR3 is TGCGCCAGCAGCCCTACTAGCTCCCAAGAGACCCAGTACTTC. This chain joins TRBV5-1 and TRBJ2-5; D perhaps matches TRBD2 (6 bases). The CDR3 extends over 14 amino acids. V was shortened by 4 bases and J by 1 base, with 11 bases between the two germline ends. Germline CDR1 reads SGHRS; CDR2 reads YFSETQ.

This clone was observed once. The rearrangement uses TRBV7-2 and TRBJ2-5; 13 bases map to TRBD2. The CDR3 spans 16 residues. CDR1 and CDR2 (germline): SGHTA, FQGNSA. Trimming removed 6 bases from V and 5 bases from J; junction bases left unmatched: 9. The CDR3 spells CASRRRGTSGTETQYF. The CDR3 DNA sequence: TGTGCCAGCAGGCGGAGGGGGACTAGCGGGACGGAGACCCAGTACTTC.

The gene calls are TRBV27 and TRBJ1-1; the match to TRBD1 covers 7 bases. CDR1 is MNHEY, CDR2 SMNVEV, per germline (reference sequence). The CDR3 extends over 14 amino acids. The V segment lost 5 bases and the J segment 8 bases; nucleotides outside the gene matches: 11. CDR3 sequence: CASSIIRDSGEAFF. DNA of the CDR3: TGTGCCAGCAGTATTATCCGGGACAGTGGGGAAGCTTTCTTT.

CDR3 bases: TGTGCCAGCAGCCCTACCTCAACCACGGGAGAGACCCAGTACTTC. This codes for CASSPTSTTGETQYF. The chain employs TRBV13 and TRBJ2-5, with D unclear. This CDR3 is 15 amino acids long. V was shortened by 5 bases and J by 4 bases, with 17 bases between the two germline ends. The germline V gene has CDR1 PRHDT and CDR2 FYEKMQ (reference sequence).

The chain has TRBV19 and TRBJ2-7, with 7 bases fitting TRBD2. The CDR3 covers 13 residues. Germline V gene lookup returns CDR1 LNHDA and CDR2 SQIVND (reference sequence). J was trimmed by 3 bases and V by 6 bases; bases with no gene match: 5. The CDR3 sequence is CASSPAGVYEQYF. The CDR3 DNA reads TGTGCCAGTAGCCCGGCGGGAGTCTACGAGCAGTACTTC.

The rearrangement links TRBV28 to TRBJ2-5, with 8 bases fitting TRBD1. The germline V gene encodes CDR1 MDHEN and CDR2 SYDVKM. The ends lost 6 bases at V and 5 bases at J; junction bases unmatched: 11. The CDR3 loop spans 15 amino acids. The CDR3, as DNA: TGTGCCAGCAGCACAACCCGACAGGGGTGGGAGACCCAGTACTTC. Translation: CASSTTRQGWETQYF.

This chain connects TRBV19 to TRBJ2-7; 7 bases agree with TRBD2. With V trimmed by 5 bases and J by 2 bases, 3 bases remained unmatched. This CDR3 region has 13 residues. CDR1 is LNHDA and CDR2 is SQIVND in the germline V gene (reference sequence). The CDR3 coding sequence is TGTGCCAGTAGTTATGCGGGAGCCTACGAGCAGTACTTC. The encoded protein is CASSYAGAYEQYF. The full variable domain, rest sourced from reference TRBV19 and TRBJ2-7, is DGGITQSPKYLFRKEGQNVTLSCEQNLNHDAMYWYRQDPGQGLRLIYYSQIVNDFQKGDIAEGYSVSREKKESFPLTVTSAQKNPTAFYLCASSYAGAYEQYFGPGTRLTVT.

The rearrangement uses TRBV14 and TRBJ1-5, with D uncertain. Germline CDR1 reads SGHDN; CDR2 reads FVKESK. Trimming left V 4 bases short and J 0 bases short, with 7 bases between. The CDR3 covers 14 residues. CDR3 amino acids: CASSPRGSNQPQHF. CDR3 nucleotide sequence: TGTGCCAGCAGCCCGCGGGGTAGCAATCAGCCCCAGCATTTT.

The V call is TRBV4-1, the J call TRBJ1-2; D is perhaps TRBD1 (5 bases). The CDR3 totals 15 residues. Germline V CDR1 and CDR2: MGHRA, YSYEKL. V lost 1 base and J 3 bases, leaving 12 bases between the germline ends. This chain's CDR3 is CASSQVGVVHYGYTF. CDR3 nucleotide sequence: TGCGCCAGCAGCCAAGTAGGGGTAGTACACTATGGCTACACCTTC.

J is TRBJ2-7 and V is TRBV4-1, with TRBD2 matching 8 bases. CDR1 is MGHRA, CDR2 YSYEKL, per germline. V gave up 0 bases and J gave up 2 bases; unmatched junction bases: 6. This CDR3 is 16 amino acids long. CDR3 amino acids: CASSQDREGFPYEQYF. The CDR3 DNA reads as TGCGCCAGCAGCCAAGATCGGGAGGGCTTTCCCTACGAGCAGTACTTC.

V usage is TRBV7-6 and J usage is TRBJ2-1, with a tentative D call TRBD1 (5 bases). The V end was cut by 1 base, the J end by 5 bases, with 9 bases between. The CDR3 contains 14 residues. The germline V gene has CDR1 SGHVS and CDR2 FNYEAQ. CDR3 coding DNA: TGTGCCAGCAGCTTAGGGGGCTCAAACAATGAGCAGTTCTTC. Its translation is CASSLGGSNNEQFF.

The chain uses TRBV6-1 and TRBJ2-7; TRBD1 might be the D (5 bases). CDR3 size: 17 residues. Germline CDR1 MNHNS, CDR2 SASEGT. V was clipped by 0 bases and J by 3 bases, with 18 bases between them. The CDR3 DNA follows: TGTGCCAGCAGTGAAGCGCTCCCCTCCCAGGGTGGCTACGAGCAGTACTTC. Its translation: CASSEALPSQGGYEQYF.

The gene calls are TRBV27 and TRBJ1-1; 8 nucleotides match TRBD1. Germline assignment: CDR1 MNHEY and CDR2 SMNVEV (reference sequence). CDR3 length: 16 amino acids. Trimming took 2 bases from V and 1 from J; bases not matched to a gene: 6. The CDR3, as DNA: TGTGCCAGCAGTTTAACCTTCCAGGGGGCGAACACTGAAGCTTTCTTT. Its translation is CASSLTFQGANTEAFF.

The V and J genes are TRBV11-2 and TRBJ2-1; D is possibly TRBD2 (5 bases). The CDR3 spans 17 residues. Trimming removed 5 bases from V and 2 bases from J, with 19 bases in between. The V gene's germline CDR1 is SGHAT and CDR2 FQNNGV. CDR3 residues: CASSPQAALVTYNEQFF. Here the CDR3 DNA reads TGTGCCAGCAGCCCCCAAGCGGCTTTGGTTACCTACAATGAGCAGTTCTTC.

The chain employs TRBV30 and TRBJ2-1; TRBD1 agrees at 11 bases. The CDR3 has 13 residues. Germline V gene data show CDR1 as GTSNPN and CDR2 as SVGIG (reference sequence). Trimming took 8 bases from V and 10 from J; bases not matched to a gene: 10. The CDR3 loop is CAKRTGGRHEQFF. DNA of the CDR3: TGTGCCAAAAGGACAGGGGGCCGCCACGAGCAGTTCTTC.

The rearrangement uses TRBV27 and TRBJ2-1, with 11 bases matching TRBD2. Unmatched junction bases numbered 13, after V lost 5 bases and J lost 4 bases. From germline, CDR1 is MNHEY and CDR2 SMNVEV (reference sequence). The CDR3 has 18 residues. CDR3 amino acids: CASSPQTSGTDVYNEQFF. CDR3 coding DNA: TGTGCCAGCAGTCCCCAGACTAGCGGGACTGACGTTTACAATGAGCAGTTCTTC.